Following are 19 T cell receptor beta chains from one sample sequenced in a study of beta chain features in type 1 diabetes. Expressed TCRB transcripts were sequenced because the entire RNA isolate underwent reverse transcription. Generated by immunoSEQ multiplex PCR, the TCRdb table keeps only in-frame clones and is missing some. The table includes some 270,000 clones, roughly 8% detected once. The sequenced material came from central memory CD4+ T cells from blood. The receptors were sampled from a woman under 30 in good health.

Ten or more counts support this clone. The CDR3 bases are TGTGCCAGCAACCGACTACCTACTAGCCGGGGGGAGCTGTTTTTT. Its protein product is CASNRLPTSRGELFF. This chain joins TRBV9 and TRBJ2-2, with D perhaps TRBD2 (6 bases). V lost 6 bases, J lost 8 bases, and 20 bases lay in between. There are 15 residues in the CDR3. Per the germline V gene, CDR1 is SGDLS and CDR2 is YYNGEE.

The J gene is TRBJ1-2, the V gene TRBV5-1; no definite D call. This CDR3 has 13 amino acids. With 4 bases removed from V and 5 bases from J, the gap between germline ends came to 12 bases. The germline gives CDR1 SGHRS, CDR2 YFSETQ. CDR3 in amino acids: CASSRIGEYGYTF. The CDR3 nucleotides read TGCGCCAGCAGCAGAATCGGGGAGTATGGCTACACCTTC.

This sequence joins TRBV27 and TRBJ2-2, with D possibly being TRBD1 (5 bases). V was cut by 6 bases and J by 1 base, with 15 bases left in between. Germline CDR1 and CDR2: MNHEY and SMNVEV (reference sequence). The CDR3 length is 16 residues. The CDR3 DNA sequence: TGTGCCAGCAGGACCGAAGGGGTAGTGAACACCGGGGAGCTGTTTTTT. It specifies CASRTEGVVNTGELFF.

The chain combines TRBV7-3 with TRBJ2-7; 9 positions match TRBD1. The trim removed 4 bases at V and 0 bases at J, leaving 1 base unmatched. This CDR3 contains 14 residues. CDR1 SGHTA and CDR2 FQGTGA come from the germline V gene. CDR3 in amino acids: CASSWTGVSYEQYF. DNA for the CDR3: TGTGCCAGCAGCTGGACAGGGGTCTCCTACGAGCAGTACTTC.

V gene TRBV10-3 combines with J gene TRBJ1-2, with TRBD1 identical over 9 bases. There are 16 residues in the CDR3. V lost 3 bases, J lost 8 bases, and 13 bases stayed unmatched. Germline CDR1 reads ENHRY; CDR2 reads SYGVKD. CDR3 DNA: TGTGCCATCAGTGACAGGGACAGGGATTTGTCGGAGGGCTACACCTTC. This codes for CAISDRDRDLSEGYTF.

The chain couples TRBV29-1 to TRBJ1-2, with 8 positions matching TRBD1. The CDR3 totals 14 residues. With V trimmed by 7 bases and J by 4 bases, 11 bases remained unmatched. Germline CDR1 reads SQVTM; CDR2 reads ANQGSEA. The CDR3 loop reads CSAFTPGQGYGYTF. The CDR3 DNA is TGCAGCGCCTTCACGCCCGGACAGGGCTATGGCTACACCTTC.

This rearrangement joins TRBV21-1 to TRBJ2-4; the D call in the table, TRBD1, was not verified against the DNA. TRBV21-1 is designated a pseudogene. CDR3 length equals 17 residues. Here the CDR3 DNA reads TGTGCCAGCAGCAAATGGATACAGGGAGTAGCCAAAAACATTCAGTACTTC. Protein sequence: CASSKWIQGVAKNIQYF.

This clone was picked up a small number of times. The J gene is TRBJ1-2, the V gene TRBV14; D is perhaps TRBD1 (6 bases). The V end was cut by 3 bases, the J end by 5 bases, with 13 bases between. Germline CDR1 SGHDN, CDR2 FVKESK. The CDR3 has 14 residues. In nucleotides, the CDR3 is TGTGCCAGCAGCCACATGGACAGTTTATATGGCTACACCTTC. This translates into CASSHMDSLYGYTF.

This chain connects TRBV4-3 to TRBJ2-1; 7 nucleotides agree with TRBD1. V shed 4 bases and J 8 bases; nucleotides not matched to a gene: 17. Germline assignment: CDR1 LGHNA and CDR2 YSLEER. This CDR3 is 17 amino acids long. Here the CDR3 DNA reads TGCGCCAGCAGCCCTGTTGCCGGGACAGCAAGAAAGGATGAGCAGTTCTTC. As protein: CASSPVAGTARKDEQFF.

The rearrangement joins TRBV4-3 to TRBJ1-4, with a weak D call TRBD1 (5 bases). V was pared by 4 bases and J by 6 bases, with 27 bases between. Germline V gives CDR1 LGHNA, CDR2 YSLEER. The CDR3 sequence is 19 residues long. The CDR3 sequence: CASSLNPLAGGRGDEKLFF. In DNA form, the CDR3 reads TGCGCCAGCAGCCTCAACCCTCTGGCCGGGGGGAGAGGGGATGAAAAACTGTTTTTT.

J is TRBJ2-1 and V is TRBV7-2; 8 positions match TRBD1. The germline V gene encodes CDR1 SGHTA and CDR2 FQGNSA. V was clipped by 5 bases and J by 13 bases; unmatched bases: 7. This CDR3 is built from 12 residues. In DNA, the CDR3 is TGTGCCAGCAGCCCCTGGACAGGGCACCAGTTCTTC. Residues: CASSPWTGHQFF.

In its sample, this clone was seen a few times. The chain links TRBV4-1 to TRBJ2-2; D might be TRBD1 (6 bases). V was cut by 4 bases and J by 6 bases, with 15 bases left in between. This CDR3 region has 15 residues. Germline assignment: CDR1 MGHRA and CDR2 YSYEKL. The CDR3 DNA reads TGCGCCAGCAGCCCAGCCACAGGGAAGGCCGGGGAGCTGTTTTTT. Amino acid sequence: CASSPATGKAGELFF.

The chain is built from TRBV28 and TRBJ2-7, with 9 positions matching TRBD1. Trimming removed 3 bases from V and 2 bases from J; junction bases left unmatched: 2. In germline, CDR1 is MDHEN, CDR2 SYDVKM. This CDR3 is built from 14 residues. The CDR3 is CASSLGTGPYEQYV. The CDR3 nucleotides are TGTGCCAGCAGTTTGGGGACAGGGCCCTACGAGCAGTACGTC.

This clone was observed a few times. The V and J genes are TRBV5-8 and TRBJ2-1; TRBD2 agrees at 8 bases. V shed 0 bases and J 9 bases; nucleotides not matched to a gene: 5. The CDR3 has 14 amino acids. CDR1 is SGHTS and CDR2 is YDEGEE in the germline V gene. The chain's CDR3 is CASSLVSGSTEQFF. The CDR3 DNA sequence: TGTGCCAGCAGCTTGGTAAGCGGGAGCACTGAGCAGTTCTTC.

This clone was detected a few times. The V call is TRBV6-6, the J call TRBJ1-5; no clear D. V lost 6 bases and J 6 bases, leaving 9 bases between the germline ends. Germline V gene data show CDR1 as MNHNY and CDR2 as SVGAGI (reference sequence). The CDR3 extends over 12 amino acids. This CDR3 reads CASRPTAQPQHF. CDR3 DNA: TGTGCCAGCAGACCCACGGCTCAGCCCCAGCATTTT.

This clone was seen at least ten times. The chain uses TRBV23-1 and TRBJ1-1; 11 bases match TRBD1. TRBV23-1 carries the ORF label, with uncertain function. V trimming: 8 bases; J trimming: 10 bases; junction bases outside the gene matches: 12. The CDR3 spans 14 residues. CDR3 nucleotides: TGCGCCAGCCGACCAAGCCGGGACAGGGGGGCAGCTTTCTTT. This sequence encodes CASRPSRDRGAAFF.

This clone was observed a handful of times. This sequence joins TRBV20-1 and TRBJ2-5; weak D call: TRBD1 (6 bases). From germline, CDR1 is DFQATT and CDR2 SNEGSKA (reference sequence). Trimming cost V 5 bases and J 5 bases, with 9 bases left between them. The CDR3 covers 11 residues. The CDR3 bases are TGCAGTGCTTACAGGGCGGAGACCCAGTACTTC. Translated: CSAYRAETQYF.

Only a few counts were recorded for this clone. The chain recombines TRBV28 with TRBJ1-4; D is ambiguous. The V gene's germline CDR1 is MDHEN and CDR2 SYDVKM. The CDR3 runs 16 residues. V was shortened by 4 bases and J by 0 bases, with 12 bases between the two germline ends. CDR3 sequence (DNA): TGTGCCAGCAGTTCTTTGGTGCGACCAACTAATGAAAAACTGTTTTTT. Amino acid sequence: CASSSLVRPTNEKLFF.

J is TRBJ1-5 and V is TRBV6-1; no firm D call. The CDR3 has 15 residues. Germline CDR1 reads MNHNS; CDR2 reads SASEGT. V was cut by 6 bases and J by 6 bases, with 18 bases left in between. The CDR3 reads CASRFGRATVQPQHF. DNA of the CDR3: TGTGCCAGCAGGTTTGGGAGAGCGACCGTTCAGCCCCAGCATTTT.